This paragraph covers one T cell receptor (beta chain) sequence. The record originates from a study of identical twins. Trimming took off 7 bases at V and 6 bases at J, with 19 bases between the two ends. This CDR3 is built from 15 residues. CDR1 MNHEY and CDR2 SMNVEV come from the germline V gene (reference sequence). TCRdb re-derived calls from the 5' RACE reads in MiXCR, one entry per CDR3 protein. The data show roughly 1.6 million distinct CDR3 sequences, around 33% seen once. Input material: cord blood. The chain recombines TRBV27 with TRBJ2-1; tentative D call: TRBD2 (7 bases). The clonotype originates from a newborn girl in good health. This CDR3 reads CASKTGGLSGNEQFF. The DNA of the CDR3 is TGTGCCAGCAAAACGGGGGGCCTTTCAGGCAATGAGCAGTTCTTC.